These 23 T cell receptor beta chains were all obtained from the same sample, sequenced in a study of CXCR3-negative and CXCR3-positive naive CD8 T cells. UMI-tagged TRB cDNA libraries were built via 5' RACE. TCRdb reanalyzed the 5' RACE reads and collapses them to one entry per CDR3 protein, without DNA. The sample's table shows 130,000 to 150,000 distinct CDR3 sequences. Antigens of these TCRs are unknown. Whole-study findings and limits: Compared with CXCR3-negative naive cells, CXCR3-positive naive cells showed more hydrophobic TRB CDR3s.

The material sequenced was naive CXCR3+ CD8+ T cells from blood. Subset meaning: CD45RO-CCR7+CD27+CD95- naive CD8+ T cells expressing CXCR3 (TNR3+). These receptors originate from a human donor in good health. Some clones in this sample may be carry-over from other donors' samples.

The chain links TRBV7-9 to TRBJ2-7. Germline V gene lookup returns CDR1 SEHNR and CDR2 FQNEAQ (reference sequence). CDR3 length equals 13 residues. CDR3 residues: CASSLGHTYEQYF. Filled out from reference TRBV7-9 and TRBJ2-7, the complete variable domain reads DTGVSQNPRHKITKRGQNVTFRCDPISEHNRLYWYRQTLGQGPEFLTYFQNEAQLEKSRLLSDRFSAERPKGSFSTLEIQRTEQGDSAMYLCASSLGHTYEQYFGPGTRLTVT.

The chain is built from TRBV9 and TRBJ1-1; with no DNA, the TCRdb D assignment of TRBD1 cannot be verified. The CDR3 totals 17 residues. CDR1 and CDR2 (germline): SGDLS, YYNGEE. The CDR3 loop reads CASSDPRAGAGNTEAFF.

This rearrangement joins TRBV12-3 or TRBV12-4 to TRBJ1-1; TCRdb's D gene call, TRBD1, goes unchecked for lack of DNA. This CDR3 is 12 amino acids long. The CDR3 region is CASWGLGAEAFF.

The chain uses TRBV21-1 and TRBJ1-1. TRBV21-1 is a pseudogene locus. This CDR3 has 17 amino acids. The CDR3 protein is CASSKVGRERDGTEAFF.

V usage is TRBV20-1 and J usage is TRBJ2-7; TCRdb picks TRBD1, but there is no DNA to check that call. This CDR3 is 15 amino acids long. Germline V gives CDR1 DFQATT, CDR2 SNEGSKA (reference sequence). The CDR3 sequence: CSASYRDIPSYEQYF.

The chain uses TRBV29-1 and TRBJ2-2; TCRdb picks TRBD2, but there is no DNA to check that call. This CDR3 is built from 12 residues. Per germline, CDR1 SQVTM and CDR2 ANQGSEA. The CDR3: CSVPASTGELFF.

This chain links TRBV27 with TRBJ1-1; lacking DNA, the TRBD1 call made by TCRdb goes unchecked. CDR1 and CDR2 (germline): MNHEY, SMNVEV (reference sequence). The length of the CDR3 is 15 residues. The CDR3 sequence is CASSLSGQGATEAFF.

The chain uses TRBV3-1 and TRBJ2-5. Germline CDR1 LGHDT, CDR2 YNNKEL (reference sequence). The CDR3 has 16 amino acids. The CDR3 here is CASSQDPVASLETQYF.

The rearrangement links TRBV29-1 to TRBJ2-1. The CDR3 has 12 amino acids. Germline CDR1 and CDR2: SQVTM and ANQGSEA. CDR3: CSVEDLPNEQSF.

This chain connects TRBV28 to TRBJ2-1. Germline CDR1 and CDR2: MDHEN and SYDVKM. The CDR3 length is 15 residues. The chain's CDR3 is CASSETGSSYNEQFF.

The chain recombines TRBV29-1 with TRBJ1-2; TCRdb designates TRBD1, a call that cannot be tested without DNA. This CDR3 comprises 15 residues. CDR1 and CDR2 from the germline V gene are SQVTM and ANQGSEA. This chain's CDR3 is CSVDAMVRADYGYTF.

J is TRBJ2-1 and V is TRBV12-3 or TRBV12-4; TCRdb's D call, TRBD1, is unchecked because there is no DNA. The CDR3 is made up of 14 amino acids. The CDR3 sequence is CASRMAGGNYEQFF.

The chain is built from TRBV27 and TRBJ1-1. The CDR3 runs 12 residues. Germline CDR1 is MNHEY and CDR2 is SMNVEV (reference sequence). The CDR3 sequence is CASGRINTEAFF.

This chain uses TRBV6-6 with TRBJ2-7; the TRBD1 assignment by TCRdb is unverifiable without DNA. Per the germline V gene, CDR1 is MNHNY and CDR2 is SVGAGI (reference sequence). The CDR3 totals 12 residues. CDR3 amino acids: CATNGGLGEQYF.

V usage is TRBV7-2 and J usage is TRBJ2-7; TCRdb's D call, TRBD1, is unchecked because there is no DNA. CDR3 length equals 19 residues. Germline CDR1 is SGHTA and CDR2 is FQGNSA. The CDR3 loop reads CASSLRAGLPGQGIHEQYF.

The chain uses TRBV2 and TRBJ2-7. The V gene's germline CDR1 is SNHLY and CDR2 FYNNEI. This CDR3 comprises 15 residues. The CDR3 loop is CASSDFSTPSYEQYF. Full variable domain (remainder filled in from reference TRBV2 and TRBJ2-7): EPEVTQTPSHQVTQMGQEVILRCVPISNHLYFYWYRQILGQKVEFLVSFYNNEISEKSEIFDDQFSVERPDGSNFTLKIRSTKLEDSAMYFCASSDFSTPSYEQYFGPGTRLTVT.

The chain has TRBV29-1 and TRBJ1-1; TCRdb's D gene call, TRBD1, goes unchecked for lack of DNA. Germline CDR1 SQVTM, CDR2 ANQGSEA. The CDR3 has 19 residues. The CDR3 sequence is CSVEETFSGDLIMWTEAFF.

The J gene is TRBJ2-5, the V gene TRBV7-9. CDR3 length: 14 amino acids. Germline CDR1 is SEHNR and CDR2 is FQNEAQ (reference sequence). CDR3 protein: CASSLLLDQETQYF.

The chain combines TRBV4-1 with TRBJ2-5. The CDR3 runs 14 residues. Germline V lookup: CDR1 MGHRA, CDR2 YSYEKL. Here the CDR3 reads CASSQGFNQETQYF.

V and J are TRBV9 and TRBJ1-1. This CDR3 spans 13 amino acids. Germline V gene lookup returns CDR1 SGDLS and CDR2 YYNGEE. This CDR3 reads CASSVAWNTEAFF.

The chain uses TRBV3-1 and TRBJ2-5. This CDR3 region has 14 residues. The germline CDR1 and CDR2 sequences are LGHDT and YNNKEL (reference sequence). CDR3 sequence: CASSQKDGWETQYF.

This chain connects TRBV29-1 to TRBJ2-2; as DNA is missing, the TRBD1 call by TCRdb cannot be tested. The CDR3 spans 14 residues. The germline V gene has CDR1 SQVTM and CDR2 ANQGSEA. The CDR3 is CSVPSLIESGELFF.

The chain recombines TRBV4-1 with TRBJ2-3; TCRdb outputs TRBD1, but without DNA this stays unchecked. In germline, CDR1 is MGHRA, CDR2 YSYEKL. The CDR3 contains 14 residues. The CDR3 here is CASSLGPSTDTQYF.